Presented here are 16 T cell receptor beta chains from one specimen sequenced in a study of cytomegalovirus exposure and HLA in healthy donors. Both 60 Vbeta primers and 13 Jbeta primers went into the PCR. Profiling relied on immunoSEQ multiplex PCR, and the TCRdb table lists in-frame clones only, not all of them. The table has about 50,000 clones, roughly 80% seen once. Sequenced material: PBMCs. Receptors originate from a man aged 25-40 years in good health and CMV-seropositive.

The chain recombines TRBV5-4 with TRBJ2-3; 9 positions agree with TRBD2. V shed 4 bases, J shed 5 bases, and the junction held 5 bases outside the gene matches. This CDR3 contains 14 residues. In germline, CDR1 is SGHNT, CDR2 YYREEE (reference sequence). In nucleotides, the CDR3 is TGTGCCAGCAGCCCCGGACTAGCGAAAGATACGCAGTATTTT. Translating it yields CASSPGLAKDTQYF.

The rearrangement links TRBV2 to TRBJ2-7; possible D gene TRBD2, 6 bases. The V end lost 3 bases, the J end lost 4 bases, and 16 bases lay between the germline ends. This CDR3 has 15 amino acids. Germline V lookup: CDR1 SNHLY, CDR2 FYNNEI. The CDR3 region is CASSDYRRGDYEQYF. Written as DNA, the CDR3 is TGTGCCAGCAGTGATTATAGGCGGGGCGATTACGAGCAGTACTTC.

The J gene is TRBJ2-1, the V gene TRBV4-1; maybe TRBD1 (6 bases). This CDR3 spans 14 amino acids. Trimming removed 3 bases at V and 10 bases at J, with 16 bases between. CDR1 and CDR2 from the germline V gene are MGHRA and YSYEKL. CDR3 region: CASSHEGTSAEQFF. The DNA for the CDR3 is TGCGCCAGCAGCCATGAAGGGACATCGGCGGAGCAGTTCTTC.

V gene TRBV2 combines with J gene TRBJ1-2; D might be TRBD1 (5 bases). Trimming shortened V by 9 bases and J by 8 bases, and 22 bases separated the two germline ends. This CDR3 spans 14 amino acids. CDR1 is SNHLY and CDR2 is FYNNEI in the germline V gene. The CDR3 sequence is CARLWGGSLEGYTF. CDR3 nucleotides: TGTGCCAGGTTATGGGGGGGTTCGCTCGAGGGCTACACCTTC.

This clone was seen more than once but under ten times. The chain combines TRBV5-1 with TRBJ1-1; D is ambiguous. CDR1 and CDR2 (germline): SGHRS, YFSETQ. Trimming cost V 4 bases and J 6 bases, with 10 bases left between them. This CDR3 region has 12 residues. CDR3 nucleotide sequence: TGCGCCAGCAGCGCGGCACGGGCTGAAGCTTTCTTT. Its translation is CASSAARAEAFF.

This chain joins TRBV9 and TRBJ1-2, with D unresolved. Trimming removed 0 bases from V and 1 base from J, with 13 bases in between. The CDR3 has 16 amino acids. CDR1 and CDR2 from the germline V gene are SGDLS and YYNGEE. CDR3 residues: CASSVVGGRFNYGYTF. In DNA, the CDR3 is TGTGCCAGCAGCGTAGTAGGCGGGCGGTTTAACTATGGCTACACCTTC.

The V call is TRBV11-2, the J call TRBJ2-7, with 8 positions matching TRBD1. The CDR3 runs 14 residues. The V gene's germline CDR1 is SGHAT and CDR2 FQNNGV. V trimming: 2 bases; J trimming: 2 bases; junction bases outside the gene matches: 2. This CDR3 is CASSLTGGPYEQYF. The CDR3 DNA sequence: TGTGCCAGCAGCTTAACAGGGGGGCCCTACGAGCAGTACTTC.

The gene calls are TRBV9 and TRBJ1-1; TRBD1 agrees at 7 bases. Germline V gene sequence: CDR1 SGDLS, CDR2 YYNGEE. There are 16 residues in the CDR3. V lost 0 bases to trimming and J lost 0 bases; unmatched junction nucleotides: 5. CDR3 protein: CASSVVDREMNTEAFF. The DNA for the CDR3 is TGTGCCAGCAGCGTAGTCGACAGGGAAATGAACACTGAAGCTTTCTTT. The variable domain in full, with the rest retrieved from reference TRBV9 and TRBJ1-1, is DSGVTQTPKHLITATGQRVTLRCSPRSGDLSVYWYQQSLDQGLQFLIQYYNGEERAKGNILERFSAQQFPDLHSELNLSSLELGDSALYFCASSVVDREMNTEAFFGQGTRLTVV.

The rearrangement uses TRBV5-4 and TRBJ2-1; 8 bases are shared with TRBD2. The V and J ends lost 0 bases and 2 bases, in that order; junction bases with no gene match: 4. Germline CDR1 is SGHNT and CDR2 is YYREEE (reference sequence). This CDR3 spans 16 amino acids. CDR3 bases: TGTGCCAGCAGCTTGGGTAGCGGGGTACCCTACAATGAGCAGTTCTTC. It translates to CASSLGSGVPYNEQFF.

The V gene is TRBV29-1, the J gene TRBJ2-3; TRBD1 matches at 7 bases. The trim removed 5 bases at V and 3 bases at J, leaving 8 bases unmatched. The CDR3 consists of 14 residues. Germline CDR1 and CDR2: SQVTM and ANQGSEA. Here the CDR3 DNA reads TGCAGCGTTAAGCCGGGACAGATAACAGATACGCAGTATTTT. Translation gives CSVKPGQITDTQYF.

The genes are TRBV7-2 and TRBJ2-3, with 14 bases fitting TRBD2. The V gene end was trimmed by 5 bases and the J gene end by 7 bases; junction bases not matched to a gene: 5. The CDR3 is 15 amino acids. Germline V gene sequence: CDR1 SGHTA, CDR2 FQGNSA. CDR3 coding DNA: TGTGCCAGCAGCACGACTAGCGGGGGGGCTTATACGCAGTATTTT. Translation: CASSTTSGGAYTQYF.

The rearrangement joins TRBV10-3 to TRBJ1-2; D uncertain. Germline assignment: CDR1 ENHRY and CDR2 SYGVKD. The CDR3 has 14 residues. V dropped 2 bases and J dropped 8 bases, with 15 bases sitting between them. CDR3 DNA: TGTGCCATCAGTGAGCCCATGGGCCTTCGCGGCTACACCTTC. It translates to CAISEPMGLRGYTF.

As for this clone: Its ends do not fully match the called genes, so a read error is possible. The chain employs TRBV4-1 and TRBJ2-3; the D gene is possibly TRBD2 (5 bases). Germline lookup yields CDR1 MGHRA and CDR2 YSYEKL. The CDR3 totals 14 residues. CDR3 sequence reads: CATSTEGNTDTQYF. In DNA, the CDR3 is TGCGCCACCAGCACCGAGGGAAACACAGATACGCAGTATTTT.

This chain joins TRBV30 and TRBJ1-1, with D possibly being TRBD1 (5 bases). V lost 0 bases and J 9 bases, leaving 11 bases between the germline ends. CDR1 and CDR2 (germline): GTSNPN, SVGIG (reference sequence). CDR3 length equals 12 residues. The CDR3 loop reads CAWSVHGAQAFF. CDR3 nucleotide sequence: TGTGCCTGGAGTGTACATGGGGCCCAAGCTTTCTTT.

The chain uses TRBV7-9 and TRBJ2-7, with D perhaps matching TRBD1 (6 bases). CDR1 and CDR2 (germline): SEHNR, FQNEAQ (reference sequence). V dropped 5 bases and J dropped 3 bases, with 14 bases sitting between them. The CDR3 is 14 residues long. This CDR3 is CASSASGQIYEQYF. As DNA, the CDR3 is TGTGCCAGCAGCGCCTCCGGACAGATCTACGAGCAGTACTTC.

This clone was seen more than once but under ten times. The chain uses TRBV5-6 and TRBJ1-2; D not certain. Trimming cost V 1 base and J 4 bases, with 11 bases left between them. This CDR3 is built from 14 residues. Germline assignment: CDR1 SGHDT and CDR2 YYEEEE. Written as DNA, the CDR3 is TGTGCCAGCAGCTTGTGGGCTTTCGGCTATGGCTACACCTTC. This encodes CASSLWAFGYGYTF.